The clone carrying this T cell receptor (beta chain) appeared a few times. Its cognate antigen is unknown. Unexposed donor CD4+ T cells date from about 2011-2018, before the COVID-19 pandemic. After around nine days of culture, CD4+ T cells were isolated. As cell numbers allowed, unexposed-donor CD4+ T cells faced SARS-CoV-2 S/N and four cold-coronavirus spikes. This table comes from immunoSEQ multiplex PCR, and its TCRdb copy is limited to in-frame clones, with some not included. The sample records 20,000 to 25,000 clones, about 70% being singletons. The data originate from a study of CD4 T cells in relation to SARS-CoV-2 and coronaviruses. Study background: PBMCs were cultured with antigen for over 8 days before TCR beta sequencing. Controls used an HIV-1 Nef peptide pool or no peptide. Study-wide points: Roughly 65% of donors had memory CD4+ clonotypes crossrecognizing SARS-CoV-2 and common cold coronavirus spike.

The germline gives CDR1 SNHLY, CDR2 FYNNEI. V was shortened by 5 bases and J by 5 bases, with 14 bases between the two germline ends. This CDR3 is built from 14 residues. The sequence was obtained from a human donor in good health. The sequenced material came from CD4+ T cells from PBMCs, cultured in vitro. The rearrangement links TRBV2 to TRBJ2-3, with D perhaps matching TRBD1 (5 bases). In DNA form, the CDR3 reads TGTGCCAGCAGTTCCAGGGCCCCGGGAGATACGCAGTATTTT. Translating gives CASSSRAPGDTQYF.